The 31 T cell receptor beta chains presented below share a single source sample, sequenced in a study of glioma-infiltrating T cells after dendritic cell vaccination. Using immunoSEQ multiplex PCR, the repertoire was profiled, and TCRdb retains in-frame clones only, with some absent. Of tens of thousands of clones in the sample, roughly 90% were seen once. Here the sequenced sample was blood, taken before dendritic cell vaccination. These receptors were taken from a human donor with glioblastoma.

The V call is TRBV10-3, the J call TRBJ2-7; the match to TRBD2 covers 13 bases. This CDR3 comprises 14 residues. The germline CDR1 and CDR2 sequences are ENHRY and SYGVKD. With V trimmed by 8 bases and J by 4 bases, 5 bases remained unmatched. CDR3 protein: CAIAGTSGIYEQYF. The CDR3 DNA is TGTGCCATCGCCGGGACTAGCGGGATTTACGAGCAGTACTTC.

The DNA for the CDR3 is TGTGCCAGCAGCCAAGGGAGCGTGACAGAGACCCAGTACTTC. Translation: CASSQGSVTETQYF. This chain connects TRBV7-2 to TRBJ2-5; the D gene is possibly TRBD2 (5 bases). Germline V CDR1 and CDR2: SGHTA, FQGNSA. There are 14 residues in the CDR3. Trimming stripped 5 bases from V and 4 bases from J, with 14 bases between.

V gene TRBV14 combines with J gene TRBJ2-7; the match to TRBD1 covers 9 bases. Germline CDR1 SGHDN, CDR2 FVKESK. The CDR3 has 14 residues. Trimming removed 6 bases from V and 0 bases from J; junction bases left unmatched: 3. CDR3 protein: CASSRGQGSYEQYF. The DNA for the CDR3 is TGTGCCAGCAGTCGGGGACAGGGCTCCTACGAGCAGTACTTC.

This chain links TRBV5-1 with TRBJ2-5, with D unresolved. This CDR3 has 14 amino acids. Germline CDR1 reads SGHRS; CDR2 reads YFSETQ. Trimming cost V 0 bases and J 3 bases, with 9 bases left between them. CDR3 in amino acids: CASSLVGREETQYF. The DNA of the CDR3 is TGCGCCAGCAGCTTGGTCGGTAGAGAAGAGACCCAGTACTTC.

V is TRBV6-1 and J is TRBJ2-3, with 8 nucleotides matching TRBD2. Trimming removed 5 bases from V and 6 bases from J; junction bases left unmatched: 7. The CDR3 spans 14 residues. CDR1 and CDR2 (germline): MNHNS, SASEGT. The CDR3 DNA reads as TGTGCCAGCAGTCCCCGGGGGGGCCCCGATACGCAGTATTTT. This encodes CASSPRGGPDTQYF.

The gene calls are TRBV27 and TRBJ2-7; TRBD2 matches at 10 bases. With 5 bases clipped from V and 2 bases from J, the junction kept 6 bases outside the gene matches. CDR3 length: 15 amino acids. Germline CDR1 reads MNHEY; CDR2 reads SMNVEV (reference sequence). The CDR3, as DNA: TGTGCCAGCAGTCCCGGGACTAGCGCCACCTACGAGCAGTACTTC. Translating it yields CASSPGTSATYEQYF.

The chain combines TRBV6-1 with TRBJ1-1; tentative D call: TRBD1 (5 bases). Trimming took off 7 bases at V and 6 bases at J, with 15 bases between the two ends. The CDR3 covers 13 residues. Germline V gives CDR1 MNHNS, CDR2 SASEGT. The CDR3 protein is CASTLRWGSEAFF. The CDR3, as DNA: TGTGCCAGCACCCTCAGATGGGGCTCTGAAGCTTTCTTT.

The rearrangement links TRBV5-6 to TRBJ2-1; D might be TRBD1 (6 bases). This CDR3 spans 14 amino acids. Germline V gene sequence: CDR1 SGHDT, CDR2 YYEEEE. Trimming removed 3 bases from V and 3 bases from J, with 10 bases in between. This CDR3 is CASSSGHSYNEQFF. CDR3 nucleotides: TGTGCCAGCAGCTCGGGACATAGCTACAATGAGCAGTTCTTC.

V usage is TRBV5-1 and J usage is TRBJ2-5, with a tentative D call TRBD2 (6 bases). The germline CDR1 and CDR2 sequences are SGHRS and YFSETQ. This CDR3 has 14 residues. Trimming took off 0 bases at V and 2 bases at J, with 8 bases between the two ends. CDR3 coding DNA: TGCGCCAGCAGCTTGGAGGCGGGACAAGAGACCCAGTACTTC. It yields the protein CASSLEAGQETQYF.

A single count supports this clone. The CDR3 loop is CASSGLAGNSQETQYF. The CDR3 nucleotides are TGTGCCAGTTCCGGACTAGCGGGGAACTCGCAAGAGACCCAGTACTTC. V is TRBV27 and J is TRBJ2-5, with TRBD2 matching over 12 bases. V shed 9 bases and J 2 bases; nucleotides not matched to a gene: 10. The V gene's germline CDR1 is MNHEY and CDR2 SMNVEV (reference sequence). This CDR3 is built from 16 residues.

The J gene is TRBJ2-3, the V gene TRBV30; 13 bases line up with TRBD2. The V gene end was trimmed by 0 bases and the J gene end by 3 bases; junction bases not matched to a gene: 3. CDR1 is GTSNPN and CDR2 is SVGIG in the germline V gene (reference sequence). This CDR3 region has 16 residues. The CDR3 region is CAWSVGTSGETDTQYF. CDR3 DNA: TGTGCCTGGAGTGTAGGGACTAGCGGGGAGACAGATACGCAGTATTTT.

The gene calls are TRBV5-6 and TRBJ2-4, with 13 bases matching TRBD2. The junction had 9 bases not matched to a gene; V was cut back by 4 bases and J by 8 bases. This CDR3 comprises 16 residues. Germline V lookup: CDR1 SGHDT, CDR2 YYEEEE. Here the CDR3 DNA reads TGTGCCAGCAGCCCGACAGGACTAGCGGGGGAAGACATTCAGTACTTC. Protein sequence: CASSPTGLAGEDIQYF.

The V and J genes are TRBV2 and TRBJ2-5, with D possibly matching TRBD2 (5 bases). CDR3 length: 14 residues. V was cut by 3 bases and J by 5 bases, with 13 bases left in between. Germline V gene lookup returns CDR1 SNHLY and CDR2 FYNNEI. The CDR3 sequence is CASSDAPSWETQYF. The CDR3 nucleotides are TGTGCCAGCAGTGACGCCCCTAGCTGGGAGACCCAGTACTTC.

The chain links TRBV4-2 to TRBJ2-1; D might be TRBD2 (5 bases). The V end lost 4 bases, the J end lost 0 bases, and 10 bases lay between the germline ends. The CDR3 length is 15 residues. Germline V lookup: CDR1 LGHNA, CDR2 YNFKEQ. CDR3 DNA sequence: TGTGCCAGCAGCCCGGGGTTTGACTCCTACAATGAGCAGTTCTTC. The encoded protein is CASSPGFDSYNEQFF.

CDR3 coding DNA: TGTGCCAGCAGCTTGGGGGGCCGGGACACCTACGAGCAGTACTTC. Its translation is CASSLGGRDTYEQYF. V and J are TRBV5-4 and TRBJ2-7, with a tentative D call TRBD1 (6 bases). The CDR3 totals 15 residues. CDR1 SGHNT and CDR2 YYREEE come from the germline V gene (reference sequence). V was trimmed by 0 bases and J by 2 bases, leaving 12 bases between them.

The genes are TRBV2 and TRBJ1-5; 10 positions match TRBD1. The CDR3 spans 16 residues. Germline V gene lookup returns CDR1 SNHLY and CDR2 FYNNEI. V trimming: 5 bases; J trimming: 1 base; junction bases outside the gene matches: 5. The CDR3 is CASSPRQGASNQPQHF. The CDR3 nucleotides read TGTGCCAGCAGTCCCAGACAGGGGGCCAGCAATCAGCCCCAGCATTTT.

The chain employs TRBV5-1 and TRBJ1-3, with D perhaps TRBD1 (6 bases). CDR3 length: 16 amino acids. V was pared by 0 bases and J by 3 bases, with 13 bases between. Germline values: CDR1 SGHRS, CDR2 YFSETQ. CDR3: CASSLVGRGYGNTIYF. The CDR3 DNA sequence: TGCGCCAGCAGCTTGGTGGGCAGGGGCTATGGAAACACCATATATTTT. Looking up the rest from reference TRBV5-1 and TRBJ1-3 gives the full variable domain: KAGVTQTPRYLIKTRGQQVTLSCSPISGHRSVSWYQQTPGQGLQFLFEYFSETQRNKGNFPGRFSGRQFSNSRSEMNVSTLELGDSALYLCASSLVGRGYGNTIYFGEGSWLTVV.

The chain carries TRBV4-1 and TRBJ2-5, with 10 bases lining up with TRBD2. CDR1 and CDR2 from the germline V gene are MGHRA and YSYEKL. This CDR3 region has 17 residues. The V segment lost 1 base and the J segment 0 bases; nucleotides outside the gene matches: 5. For the CDR3, the DNA is TGCGCCAGCAGCCAAGTGAGTCTAGCGGGAGACCAAGAGACCCAGTACTTC. It is translated as CASSQVSLAGDQETQYF.

The V call is TRBV6-5, the J call TRBJ2-7; 8 bases map to TRBD2. Germline CDR1 is MNHEY and CDR2 is SVGAGI. V shed 4 bases, J shed 6 bases, and the junction held 5 bases outside the gene matches. The CDR3 extends over 13 amino acids. In DNA, the CDR3 is TGTGCCAGCAGTTTCGGACTAGCCGGCGAGCAGTACTTC. It encodes CASSFGLAGEQYF.

This clone has only one observation. This chain joins TRBV5-4 and TRBJ2-7; 10 positions agree with TRBD1. CDR1 and CDR2 (germline): SGHNT, YYREEE (reference sequence). The CDR3 covers 15 residues. J was trimmed by 2 bases and V by 3 bases; bases with no gene match: 5. In DNA form, the CDR3 reads TGTGCCAGCAGCTCTTCTGGGACAGGGGCCTACGAGCAGTACTTC. Protein product: CASSSSGTGAYEQYF. The full variable domain, with the rest looked up from reference TRBV5-4 and TRBJ2-7, is ETGVTQSPTHLIKTRGQQVTLRCSSQSGHNTVSWYQQALGQGPQFIFQYYREEENGRGNFPPRFSGLQFPNYSSELNVNALELDDSALYLCASSSSGTGAYEQYFGPGTRLTVT.

Concerning this clone itself: In this CDR3 the conserved last residue, phenylalanine or tryptophan, is missing, so a read error is likely. The DNA is omitted, as the CDR3 cannot be located on it reliably, and the CDR3 follows TCRdb's listing. The V and J genes are TRBV30 and TRBJ2-4; TRBD1, the table's D call, was not compared with the DNA. The CDR3 is 11 residues long, counting both termini. Germline V gene sequence: CDR1 GTSNPN, CDR2 SVGIG (reference sequence). The CDR3 is CAWMLGPRQSS.

The rearrangement uses TRBV7-3 and TRBJ2-2; TRBD1 is a possible D gene (5 bases). CDR3 length: 16 amino acids. V lost 1 base to trimming and J lost 1 base, with 10 bases between them. Per the germline V gene, CDR1 is SGHTA and CDR2 is FQGTGA. CDR3 nucleotide sequence: TGTGCCAGCAGCTTAAGACGGCAGGGGAACACCGGGGAGCTGTTTTTT. It translates to CASSLRRQGNTGELFF.

The J gene is TRBJ1-5, the V gene TRBV5-1; D is undetermined. CDR1 and CDR2 (germline): SGHRS, YFSETQ. This CDR3 has 14 amino acids. Trimming pared 0 bases from V and 5 bases from J, leaving 9 bases between. In DNA, the CDR3 is TGCGCCAGCAGCTTGGGGAGCGGACATCAGCCCCAGCATTTT. Its translation is CASSLGSGHQPQHF.

The chain is built from TRBV11-3 and TRBJ1-1; 8 bases are shared with TRBD1. The junction had 16 bases not matched to a gene; V was cut back by 5 bases and J by 5 bases. Germline V lookup: CDR1 SGHNT, CDR2 YENEEA. The CDR3 extends over 17 amino acids. DNA for the CDR3: TGTGCCAGCAGCGCCCGGACAGGGAGGGGTCTTGGGACTGAAGCTTTCTTT. Translation gives CASSARTGRGLGTEAFF.

V usage is TRBV7-2 and J usage is TRBJ1-2, with 7 positions matching TRBD1. Looked up from germline, CDR1 is SGHTA and CDR2 is FQGNSA. The CDR3 has 16 amino acids. The junction had 12 bases not matched to a gene; V was cut back by 3 bases and J by 5 bases. The CDR3 loop is CASSFLSGTVVYGYTF. The DNA for the CDR3 is TGTGCCAGCAGCTTTTTATCCGGGACAGTTGTATATGGCTACACCTTC.

This chain joins TRBV2 and TRBJ2-5; 8 bases map to TRBD1. Germline lookup yields CDR1 SNHLY and CDR2 FYNNEI. Losses at the gene ends were 5 bases for V and 5 bases for J; bases not matched to a gene: 4. The CDR3 totals 13 residues. CDR3 loop: CASSRTGMETQYF. The CDR3 nucleotides are TGTGCCAGCAGTCGGACAGGGATGGAGACCCAGTACTTC.

This chain links TRBV19 with TRBJ2-1; TRBD2 aligns across 8 bases. Looked up from germline, CDR1 is LNHDA and CDR2 is SQIVND (reference sequence). This CDR3 contains 14 residues. J gave up 7 bases and V 7 bases, and 9 bases lay outside the gene matches. DNA of the CDR3: TGTGCCAGTATGACGGGAGGGGGGGGGAATGAGCAGTTCTTC. As protein: CASMTGGGGNEQFF.

The chain links TRBV4-1 to TRBJ2-1; 9 bases map to TRBD1. The CDR3 runs to 15 residues. Germline CDR1 MGHRA, CDR2 YSYEKL. Trimming removed 3 bases from V and 8 bases from J; junction bases left unmatched: 8. The CDR3 DNA reads as TGCGCCAGCAGCCACGCCGGGACAGGGAACTATGAGCAGTTCTTC. This translates into CASSHAGTGNYEQFF.

The CDR3 is CASSMGHTSTEAFF. The DNA of the CDR3 is TGCGCCAGCAGCATGGGACATACGAGTACTGAAGCTTTCTTT. The chain couples TRBV5-1 to TRBJ1-1; D possibly corresponds to TRBD1 (6 bases). Deletions cut 4 bases from V and 5 bases from J, with 15 bases between. The CDR3 runs to 14 residues. Germline values: CDR1 SGHRS, CDR2 YFSETQ.

The rearrangement joins TRBV9 to TRBJ2-7; 15 nucleotides align to TRBD2. The CDR3 loop spans 17 amino acids. The germline gives CDR1 SGDLS, CDR2 YYNGEE. The V gene end was trimmed by 4 bases and the J gene end by 5 bases; junction bases not matched to a gene: 10. CDR3: CASSLFGTSGGIDEQYF. The CDR3 nucleotides read TGTGCCAGCAGCCTCTTCGGGACTAGCGGGGGGATCGACGAGCAGTACTTC.

The rearrangement uses TRBV5-1 and TRBJ2-5, with TRBD2 identical over 7 bases. CDR3 length: 15 residues. The V segment lost 0 bases and the J segment 5 bases; nucleotides outside the gene matches: 7. Germline V gives CDR1 SGHRS, CDR2 YFSETQ. The CDR3 sequence is CASSLEGGYPETQYF. The CDR3, as DNA: TGCGCCAGCAGCTTGGAGGGAGGGTACCCGGAGACCCAGTACTTC.